The rows below give T cell receptor beta chains drawn from one sample of a study of blood T cell repertoires in COVID-19. Sequenced by immunoSEQ multiplex PCR; TCRdb stores in-frame clones only, minus some. The table lists under 75,000 clones, about four fifths of them singletons. The specimen was peripheral blood. The source is a man between 65 and 85 years old who had recovered from COVID-19. Each CDR3 is given with its conserved first and last residue. A D gene is named only where the DNA matches it firmly. Rows give clone size only sometimes, using once, few, many, or a class for an expanded clone.

d_gene: NA
v_gene: TRBV6-5
j_gene: TRBJ1-2
abundance: NA
CDR3aa: CASSLANRIDGYTF
CDR3nt: TGTGCCAGCAGTCTCGCGAACAGGATAGATGGCTACACCTTC

d_gene: TRBD1
v_gene: TRBV10-3
j_gene: TRBJ1-2
abundance: NA
CDR3aa: CAIRRDRTSGYTF
CDR3nt: TGTGCCATCAGGCGGGACAGGACCAGTGGCTACACCTTC

d_gene: NA
v_gene: TRBV11-2
j_gene: TRBJ2-7
abundance: NA
CDR3aa: CASSLDPYYEQYF
CDR3nt: TGTGCCAGCAGCTTAGATCCGTACTACGAGCAGTACTTC

d_gene: NA
v_gene: TRBV7-3
j_gene: TRBJ1-1
abundance: NA
CDR3aa: CASSLGQGNEAFF
CDR3nt: TGTGCCAGCAGCTTAGGGCAGGGAAATGAAGCTTTCTTT

d_gene: TRBD2
v_gene: TRBV5-1
j_gene: TRBJ2-2
abundance: NA
CDR3aa: CASSLAVGRSGTGELFF
CDR3nt: TGCGCCAGCAGCTTGGCCGTCGGGAGGAGCGGCACCGGGGAGCTGTTTTTT

d_gene: TRBD2
v_gene: TRBV28
j_gene: TRBJ2-3
abundance: NA
CDR3aa: CASSFPSGVTDTQYF
CDR3nt: TGTGCCAGCAGTTTTCCTAGCGGGGTCACAGATACGCAGTATTTT

d_gene: NA
v_gene: TRBV5-1
j_gene: TRBJ2-1
abundance: NA
CDR3aa: CASSFAGDSYNEQFF
CDR3nt: TGCGCCAGCAGCTTTGCCGGTGACTCCTACAATGAGCAGTTCTTC

d_gene: NA
v_gene: TRBV19
j_gene: TRBJ1-2
abundance: NA
CDR3aa: CASSITPTNYGYTF
CDR3nt: TGTGCCAGTAGTATCACCCCTACTAACTATGGCTACACCTTC

d_gene: TRBD2
v_gene: TRBV29-1
j_gene: TRBJ2-1
abundance: few
CDR3aa: CSVVGESGRAGNEQFF
CDR3nt: TGCAGCGTCGTGGGGGAGAGCGGGAGGGCCGGCAATGAGCAGTTCTTC

d_gene: NA
v_gene: TRBV29-1
j_gene: TRBJ2-7
abundance: NA
CDR3aa: CSGSHGHEQYF
CDR3nt: TGCAGCGGGAGCCACGGCCACGAGCAGTACTTC

d_gene: NA
v_gene: TRBV2
j_gene: TRBJ2-7
abundance: NA
CDR3aa: CASSRLSGDSYEQYF
CDR3nt: TGTGCCAGCAGTCGTCTGTCGGGAGACTCCTACGAGCAGTACTTC

d_gene: TRBD1
v_gene: TRBV11-2
j_gene: TRBJ1-5
abundance: few
CDR3aa: CASSGDRVDQPQHF
CDR3nt: TGTGCCAGCAGCGGTGACAGGGTGGATCAGCCCCAGCATTTT

d_gene: TRBD2
v_gene: TRBV7-2
j_gene: TRBJ2-3
abundance: NA
CDR3aa: CASSMTSGTTDTQYF
CDR3nt: TGTGCCAGCAGCATGACTAGCGGGACGACAGATACGCAGTATTTT

d_gene: NA
v_gene: TRBV5-1
j_gene: TRBJ2-1
abundance: NA
CDR3aa: CASSLGTVNEQFF
CDR3nt: TGCGCCAGCAGCTTGGGGACAGTTAATGAGCAGTTCTTC

d_gene: TRBD1
v_gene: TRBV28
j_gene: TRBJ1-3
abundance: NA
CDR3aa: CASSERQGARGNTIYF
CDR3nt: TGTGCCAGCAGTGAGCGACAGGGGGCACGGGGAAACACCATATATTTT

d_gene: NA
v_gene: TRBV5-5
j_gene: TRBJ2-2
abundance: NA
CDR3aa: CASSNDRRGTGELFF
CDR3nt: TGTGCCAGCAGCAACGACCGTCGCGGCACCGGGGAGCTGTTTTTT

d_gene: NA
v_gene: TRBV5-6
j_gene: TRBJ2-1
abundance: NA
CDR3aa: CASSFRRPPYNEQFF
CDR3nt: TGTGCCAGCAGCTTCAGGAGGCCCCCCTACAATGAGCAGTTCTTC

d_gene: TRBD1
v_gene: TRBV10-3
j_gene: TRBJ2-5
abundance: once
CDR3aa: CAIRQGARGETQYF
CDR3nt: TGTGCCATTAGACAGGGGGCGAGGGGAGAGACCCAGTACTTC

d_gene: NA
v_gene: TRBV28
j_gene: TRBJ1-1
abundance: NA
CDR3aa: CASSLIGVNTEAFF
CDR3nt: TGTGCCAGCAGTTTAATAGGGGTCAACACTGAAGCTTTCTTT

d_gene: TRBD1
v_gene: TRBV27
j_gene: TRBJ1-2
abundance: NA
CDR3aa: CASSSRQGNYGYTF
CDR3nt: TGTGCCAGCAGTTCTCGACAGGGAAACTATGGCTACACCTTC

d_gene: TRBD2
v_gene: TRBV7-2
j_gene: TRBJ2-1
abundance: NA
CDR3aa: CASSLAGGVSNEQFF
CDR3nt: TGTGCCAGCAGCTTAGCGGGGGGGGTATCCAATGAGCAGTTCTTC

d_gene: TRBD1
v_gene: TRBV30
j_gene: TRBJ1-1
abundance: NA
CDR3aa: CAWEGEPIPGQGYAEAFF
CDR3nt: TGTGCCTGGGAGGGGGAGCCGATCCCGGGACAGGGGTACGCTGAAGCTTTCTTT

d_gene: NA
v_gene: TRBV7-6
j_gene: TRBJ1-1
abundance: once
CDR3aa: CASSLGGAVLRQAEAFF
CDR3nt: TGTGCCAGCAGCTTAGGTGGGGCGGTTCTAAGACAGGCTGAAGCTTTCTTT

d_gene: NA
v_gene: TRBV6-5
j_gene: TRBJ2-2
abundance: NA
CDR3aa: CASSYRTVNAGELFF
CDR3nt: TGTGCCAGCAGTTACAGGACAGTAAACGCCGGGGAGCTGTTTTTT

d_gene: NA
v_gene: TRBV28
j_gene: TRBJ1-1
abundance: once
CDR3aa: CASSLLRNGGTEAFF
CDR3nt: TGTGCCAGCAGTTTATTGCGGAACGGTGGCACTGAAGCTTTCTTT

d_gene: TRBD1
v_gene: TRBV5-6
j_gene: TRBJ1-4
abundance: once
CDR3aa: CASSLGDRGSEKLFF
CDR3nt: TGTGCCAGCAGCTTGGGGGACAGGGGTTCTGAAAAACTGTTTTTT